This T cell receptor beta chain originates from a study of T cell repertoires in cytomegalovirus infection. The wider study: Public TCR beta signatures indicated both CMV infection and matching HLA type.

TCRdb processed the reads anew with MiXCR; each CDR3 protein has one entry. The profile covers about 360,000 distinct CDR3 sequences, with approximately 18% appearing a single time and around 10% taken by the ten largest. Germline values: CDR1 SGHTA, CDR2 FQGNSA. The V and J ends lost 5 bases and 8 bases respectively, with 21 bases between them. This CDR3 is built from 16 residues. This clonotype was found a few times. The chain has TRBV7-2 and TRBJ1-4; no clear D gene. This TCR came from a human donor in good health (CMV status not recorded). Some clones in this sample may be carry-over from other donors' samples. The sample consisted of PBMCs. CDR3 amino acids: CASSPLARYQGEKLFF. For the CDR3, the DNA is TGTGCCAGCAGCCCCCTGGCAAGGTACCAAGGGGAAAAACTGTTTTTT.